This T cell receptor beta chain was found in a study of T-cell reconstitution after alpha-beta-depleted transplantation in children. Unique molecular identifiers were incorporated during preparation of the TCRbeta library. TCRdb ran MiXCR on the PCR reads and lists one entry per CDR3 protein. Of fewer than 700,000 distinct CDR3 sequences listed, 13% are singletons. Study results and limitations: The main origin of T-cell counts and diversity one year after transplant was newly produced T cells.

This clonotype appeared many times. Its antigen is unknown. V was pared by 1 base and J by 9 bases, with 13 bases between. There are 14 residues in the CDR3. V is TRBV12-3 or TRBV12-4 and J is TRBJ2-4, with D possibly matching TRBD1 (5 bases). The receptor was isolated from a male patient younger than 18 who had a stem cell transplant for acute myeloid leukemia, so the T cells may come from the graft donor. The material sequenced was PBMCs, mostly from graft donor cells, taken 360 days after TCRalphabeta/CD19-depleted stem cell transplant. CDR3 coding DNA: TGTGCCAGCAGTTTAGGTCAGGGTAATGTCATTCAGTACTTC. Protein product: CASSLGQGNVIQYF.